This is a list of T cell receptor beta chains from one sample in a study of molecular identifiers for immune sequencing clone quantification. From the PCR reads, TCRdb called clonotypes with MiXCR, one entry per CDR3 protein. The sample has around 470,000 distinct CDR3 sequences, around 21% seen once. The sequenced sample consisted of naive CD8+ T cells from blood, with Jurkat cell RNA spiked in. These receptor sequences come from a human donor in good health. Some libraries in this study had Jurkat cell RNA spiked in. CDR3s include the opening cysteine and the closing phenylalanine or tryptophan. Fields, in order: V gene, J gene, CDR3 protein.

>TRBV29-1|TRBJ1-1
CSARNTEAFF
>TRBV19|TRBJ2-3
CASSIADTQYF
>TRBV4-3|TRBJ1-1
CASSQDGSGVNTEAFF
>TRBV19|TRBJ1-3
CASSLQDAGNTIYF
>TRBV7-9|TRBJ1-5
CASSRDRGSGQPQHF
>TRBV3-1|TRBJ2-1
CASSHLEGRSYNEQFF
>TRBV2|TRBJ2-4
CASSENQLAKNIQYF
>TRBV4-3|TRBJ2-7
CASSQGQGAEQYF
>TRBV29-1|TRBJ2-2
CSVEGLAGYTGELFF
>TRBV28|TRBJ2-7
CASSFKRDSYEQYF
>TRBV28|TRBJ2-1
CASSPKTYYNEQFF
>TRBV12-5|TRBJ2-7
CASGLEIAGGFDEQYF
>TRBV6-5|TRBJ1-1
CASSFSFSGFKRAEAFF
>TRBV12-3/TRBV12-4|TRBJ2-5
CASSLRGLADFQETQYF
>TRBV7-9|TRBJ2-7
CASRPVMDVTSYEQYF
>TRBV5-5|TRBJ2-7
CASSLQGIPHEQYF
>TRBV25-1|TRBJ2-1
CASSPVSSYNEQFF
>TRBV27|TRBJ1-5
CASSWDSNQPQHF
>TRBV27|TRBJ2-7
CASSFGHRGYEQYF
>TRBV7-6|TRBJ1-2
CASSSDPSRYTF